These T cell receptor beta chains were read from a single sample in a study of T cell responses to AZD1222 COVID-19 vaccine. TCRdb keeps only in-frame clones here, not all; method: immunoSEQ multiplex PCR. Of 75,000 to 95,000 clones listed, approximately 81% are singletons. The starting material was peripheral blood, obtained on day 0 of AZD1222 vaccination. The origin of the receptors is an adult in good health. Both conserved end residues are trimmed from each CDR3. Each record gives: V gene, J gene, CDR3 protein.

v_gene: TRBV10-3
j_gene: TRBJ2-5
CDR3aa: AISESTAGQTQY

v_gene: TRBV20-1
j_gene: TRBJ2-7
CDR3aa: SASDGSYEQY

v_gene: TRBV7-9
j_gene: TRBJ1-1
CDR3aa: ASSPPGAFLAF

v_gene: TRBV28
j_gene: TRBJ1-5
CDR3aa: ASSFPGTGGDNQPQH

v_gene: TRBV27
j_gene: TRBJ1-2
CDR3aa: ASSLTGDENYGYT

v_gene: TRBV5-1
j_gene: TRBJ2-7
CDR3aa: ASSLGVLRGGYEQY

v_gene: TRBV28
j_gene: TRBJ1-5
CDR3aa: ASSFGEHSSNQPQH

v_gene: TRBV19
j_gene: TRBJ2-7
CDR3aa: ASGDRINYEQY

v_gene: TRBV4-3
j_gene: TRBJ1-2
CDR3aa: ASSQSPGQGLYGYT

v_gene: TRBV4-2
j_gene: TRBJ1-5
CDR3aa: ASSPRQGNQPQH

v_gene: TRBV10-3
j_gene: TRBJ1-5
CDR3aa: ATSEGGGFSQPQH

v_gene: TRBV2
j_gene: TRBJ1-1
CDR3aa: ASSEGQGRVKAF

v_gene: TRBV27
j_gene: TRBJ2-7
CDR3aa: ASSETFLDEQY

v_gene: TRBV3-1/TRBV3-2
j_gene: TRBJ2-5
CDR3aa: ASSHPRTGEETQY

v_gene: TRBV7-8
j_gene: TRBJ1-1
CDR3aa: ASLKRGLDTEAF

v_gene: TRBV6-5
j_gene: TRBJ2-5
CDR3aa: ASSYSSQRGQETQY

v_gene: TRBV28
j_gene: TRBJ2-7
CDR3aa: ASSPLNSDRTYEQY

v_gene: TRBV5-1
j_gene: TRBJ1-2
CDR3aa: ASSLDGQGSYGYT

v_gene: TRBV5-6
j_gene: TRBJ1-6
CDR3aa: ASSFNRLGSSPLH

v_gene: TRBV6-8
j_gene: TRBJ1-6
CDR3aa: ASIRLRGQPNSPLH

v_gene: TRBV3-1/TRBV3-2
j_gene: TRBJ2-5
CDR3aa: ASSQRGEAQY